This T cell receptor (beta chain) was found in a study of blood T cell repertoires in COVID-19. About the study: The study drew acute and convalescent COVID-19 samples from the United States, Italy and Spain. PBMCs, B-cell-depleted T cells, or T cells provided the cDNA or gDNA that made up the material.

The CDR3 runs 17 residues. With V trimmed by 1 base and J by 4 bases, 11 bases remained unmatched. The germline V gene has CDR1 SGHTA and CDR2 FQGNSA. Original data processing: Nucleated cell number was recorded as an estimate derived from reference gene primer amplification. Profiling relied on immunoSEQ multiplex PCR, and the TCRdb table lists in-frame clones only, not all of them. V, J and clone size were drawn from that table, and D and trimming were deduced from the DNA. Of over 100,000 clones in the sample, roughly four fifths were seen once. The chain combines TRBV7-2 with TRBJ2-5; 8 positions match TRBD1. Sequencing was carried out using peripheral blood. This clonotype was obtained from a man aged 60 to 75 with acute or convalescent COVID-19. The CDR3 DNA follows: TGTGCCAGCAGCTTAGAGGGTTCGGGCAGGGGGCGAGAGACCCAGTACTTC. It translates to CASSLEGSGRGRETQYF.